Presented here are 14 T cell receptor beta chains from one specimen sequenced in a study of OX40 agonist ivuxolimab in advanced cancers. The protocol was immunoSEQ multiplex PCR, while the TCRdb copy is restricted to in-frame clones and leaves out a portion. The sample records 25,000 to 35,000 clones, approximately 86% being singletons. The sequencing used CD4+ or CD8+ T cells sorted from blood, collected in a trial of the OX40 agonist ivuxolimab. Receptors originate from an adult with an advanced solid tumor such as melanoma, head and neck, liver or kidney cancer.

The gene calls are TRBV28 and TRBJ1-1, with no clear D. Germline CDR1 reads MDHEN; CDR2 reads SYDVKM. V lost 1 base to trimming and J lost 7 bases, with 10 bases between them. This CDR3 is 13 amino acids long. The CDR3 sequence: CASSLLYRREAFF. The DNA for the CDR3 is TGTGCCAGCAGTTTATTGTATCGGCGTGAAGCTTTCTTT.

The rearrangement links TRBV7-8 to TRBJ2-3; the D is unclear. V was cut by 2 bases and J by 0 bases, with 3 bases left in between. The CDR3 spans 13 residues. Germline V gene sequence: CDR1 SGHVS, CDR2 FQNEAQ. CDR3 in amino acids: CASSLLSTDTQYF. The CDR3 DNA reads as TGTGCCAGCAGCTTATTGAGCACAGATACGCAGTATTTT.

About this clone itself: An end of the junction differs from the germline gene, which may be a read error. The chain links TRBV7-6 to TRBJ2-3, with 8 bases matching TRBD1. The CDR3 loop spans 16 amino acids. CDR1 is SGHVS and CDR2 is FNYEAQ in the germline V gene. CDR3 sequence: CAGSFRRGLITDTQYF. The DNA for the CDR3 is TGTGCCGGCAGTTTTCGCAGGGGGCTAATCACAGATACGCAGTATTTT.

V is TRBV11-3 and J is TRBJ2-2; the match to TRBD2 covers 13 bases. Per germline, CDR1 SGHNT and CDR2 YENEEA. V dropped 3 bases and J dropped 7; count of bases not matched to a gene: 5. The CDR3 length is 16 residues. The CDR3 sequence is CASSFWTSGSGGELFF. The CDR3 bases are TGTGCCAGCAGCTTTTGGACTAGCGGGAGTGGCGGGGAGCTGTTTTTT.

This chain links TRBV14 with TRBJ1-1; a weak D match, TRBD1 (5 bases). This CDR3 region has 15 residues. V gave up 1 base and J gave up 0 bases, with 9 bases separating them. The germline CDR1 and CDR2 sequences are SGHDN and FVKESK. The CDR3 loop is CASSQVVTVNTEAFF. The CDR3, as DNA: TGTGCCAGCAGCCAAGTGGTGACAGTGAACACTGAAGCTTTCTTT. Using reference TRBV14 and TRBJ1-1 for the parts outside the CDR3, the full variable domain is EAGVTQFPSHSVIEKGQTVTLRCDPISGHDNLYWYRRVMGKEIKFLLHFVKESKQDESGMPNNRFLAERTGGTYSTLKVQPAELEDSGVYFCASSQVVTVNTEAFFGQGTRLTVV.

The CDR3 loop reads CASSQGGTGDTQYF. DNA for the CDR3: TGTGCCAGCAGCCAAGGAGGGACGGGGGATACGCAGTATTTT. This chain connects TRBV4-2 to TRBJ2-3; D may match TRBD1 or TRBD2 (5 bases each). The germline V gene has CDR1 LGHNA and CDR2 YNFKEQ. The CDR3 length is 14 residues. Trimming left V 1 base short and J 6 bases short, with 11 bases between.

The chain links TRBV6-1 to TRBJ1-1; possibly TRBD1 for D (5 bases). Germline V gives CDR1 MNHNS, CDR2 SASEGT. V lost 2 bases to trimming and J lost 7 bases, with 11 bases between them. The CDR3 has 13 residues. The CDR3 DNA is TGTGCCAGCAGTGAATTGGGGGGAAGTGAAGCTTTCTTT. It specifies CASSELGGSEAFF.

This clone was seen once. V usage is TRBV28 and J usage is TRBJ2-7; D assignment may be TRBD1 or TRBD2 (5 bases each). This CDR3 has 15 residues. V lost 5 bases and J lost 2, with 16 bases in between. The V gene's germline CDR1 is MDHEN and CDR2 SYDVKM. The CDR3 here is CASSRGRALTYEQYF. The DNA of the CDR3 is TGTGCCAGCAGTCGGGGCAGGGCCCTCACCTACGAGCAGTACTTC.

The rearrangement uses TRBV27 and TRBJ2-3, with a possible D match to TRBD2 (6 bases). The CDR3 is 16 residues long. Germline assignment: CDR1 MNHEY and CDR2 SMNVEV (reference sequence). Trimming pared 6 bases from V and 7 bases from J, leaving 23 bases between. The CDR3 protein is CASRTLGTPTPHTQYF. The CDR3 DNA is TGTGCCAGCAGAACCCTTGGGACTCCGACGCCGCATACGCAGTATTTT.

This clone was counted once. CDR3 bases: TGTGCCAGCAGTTTCTTCGGGACCGTGAATAGCAATCAGCCCCAGCATTTT. It encodes CASSFFGTVNSNQPQHF. The V call is TRBV28, the J call TRBJ1-5, with D possibly matching TRBD1 (5 bases). The CDR3 runs to 17 residues. V was trimmed by 3 bases and J by 0 bases, leaving 15 bases between them. The germline V gene encodes CDR1 MDHEN and CDR2 SYDVKM.

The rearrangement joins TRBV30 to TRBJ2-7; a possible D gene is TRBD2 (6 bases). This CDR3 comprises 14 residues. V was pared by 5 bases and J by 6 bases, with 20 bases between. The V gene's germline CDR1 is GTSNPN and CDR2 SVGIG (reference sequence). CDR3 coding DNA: TGTGCCTGGGGCCTGGGAGCGGGTGATTTCGAGCAGTACTTC. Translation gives CAWGLGAGDFEQYF.

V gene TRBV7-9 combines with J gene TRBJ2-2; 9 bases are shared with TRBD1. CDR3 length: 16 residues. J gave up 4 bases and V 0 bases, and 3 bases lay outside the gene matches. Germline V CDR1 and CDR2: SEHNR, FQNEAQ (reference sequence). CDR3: CASSLAGTGFTGELFF. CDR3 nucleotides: TGTGCCAGCAGCTTAGCCGGGACAGGGTTCACCGGGGAGCTGTTTTTT.

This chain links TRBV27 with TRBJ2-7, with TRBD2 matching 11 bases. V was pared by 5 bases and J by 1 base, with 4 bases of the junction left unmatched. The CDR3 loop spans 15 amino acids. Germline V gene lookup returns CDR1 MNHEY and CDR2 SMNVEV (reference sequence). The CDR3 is CASSLTSGISYEQYF. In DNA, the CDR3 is TGTGCCAGCAGTCTGACTAGCGGGATTTCCTACGAGCAGTACTTC.

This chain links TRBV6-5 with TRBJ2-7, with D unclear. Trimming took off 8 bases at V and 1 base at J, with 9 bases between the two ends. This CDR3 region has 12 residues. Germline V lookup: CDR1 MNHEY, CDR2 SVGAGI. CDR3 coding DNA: TGTGCCAGCGGCGACGGGTCCTACGAGCAGTACTTC. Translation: CASGDGSYEQYF.